The present T cell receptor beta chain was sequenced within a study of T cell repertoires in cytomegalovirus infection. Study information: A matching HLA type, together with CMV infection, was signaled by public TCR beta signatures. Study-level findings and limits: HLA-C-restricted CMV-specific TCR beta clonotypes were dominant in the ex vivo response.

As regards this clonotype: As yet, its antigen is unknown.

CDR1 and CDR2 from the germline V gene are SNHLY and FYNNEI. Unmatched junction bases numbered 9, after V lost 8 bases and J lost 1 base. There are 16 residues in the CDR3. TCRdb used MiXCR to reprocess the reads, holding one entry per CDR3 protein. The sample has 510,000 or so distinct CDR3 sequences, around 27% seen once. The chain is built from TRBV2 and TRBJ2-3; 10 bases fit TRBD2. The source is a human donor in good health (CMV status not recorded). Some clones in this sample may be carry-over from other donors' samples. Source material: PBMCs. This chain's CDR3 is CASRSSGRRGTDTQYF. The CDR3 region has the DNA TGTGCCAGCCGGTCTAGCGGGAGAAGAGGCACAGATACGCAGTATTTT.